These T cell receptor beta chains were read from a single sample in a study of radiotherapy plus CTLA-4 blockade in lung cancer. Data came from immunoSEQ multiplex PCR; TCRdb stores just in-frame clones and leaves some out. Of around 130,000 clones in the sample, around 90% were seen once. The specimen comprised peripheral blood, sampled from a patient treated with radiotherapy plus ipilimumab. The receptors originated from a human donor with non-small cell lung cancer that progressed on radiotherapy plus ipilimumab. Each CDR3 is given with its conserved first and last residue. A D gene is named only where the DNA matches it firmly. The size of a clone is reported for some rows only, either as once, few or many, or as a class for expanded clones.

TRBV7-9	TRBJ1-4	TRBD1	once	TGTGCCAGCAGCTTAGACTCCAGACAGGGGGTGAGAGAAAAACTGTTTTTT	CASSLDSRQGVREKLFF
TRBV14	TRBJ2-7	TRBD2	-	TGTGCCAGCAGCCCCTCAGGAGCGGGAGGTTTTGCGCAGTACTTC	CASSPSGAGGFAQYF
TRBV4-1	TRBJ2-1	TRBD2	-	TGCGCCAGCAGCCAAGATAGGGAACTAGCGGGAGGTCCTCCCGGGAATGAGCAGTTCTTC	CASSQDRELAGGPPGNEQFF
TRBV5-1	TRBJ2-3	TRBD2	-	TGCGCCAGCAGCCCGGGGGGATCGGCAGATACGCAGTATTTT	CASSPGGSADTQYF
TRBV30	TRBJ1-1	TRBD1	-	TGTGCCTGGAGCCGACAGGGCTGGGCTGAAGCTTTCTTT	CAWSRQGWAEAFF
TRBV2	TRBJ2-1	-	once	TGTGCCAGCAGTGAAGGCCTCAATGAGCAGTTCTTC	CASSEGLNEQFF
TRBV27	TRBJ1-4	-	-	TGTGCCAGCAGTTTATTGGCGGTGGGGGAAAAACTGTTTTTT	CASSLLAVGEKLFF
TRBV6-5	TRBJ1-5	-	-	TGTGCCAGCAGCGCCCGACAGGCCGACAATCAGCCCCAGCATTTT	CASSARQADNQPQHF
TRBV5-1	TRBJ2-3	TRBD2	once	TGCGCCAGCAGCTCGGGACTAGCGGGAATAGATACGCAGTATTTT	CASSSGLAGIDTQYF
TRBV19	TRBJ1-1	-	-	TGTGCCAGTAGTGAACCTACTATGAACACTGAAGCTTTCTTT	CASSEPTMNTEAFF
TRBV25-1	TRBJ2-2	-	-	TGTGCCAGCAGTGACCTTACCGGGGAGCTGTTTTTT	CASSDLTGELFF
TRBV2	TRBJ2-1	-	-	TGTGCCAGCAGTGAAGAGAGAAGCTCCTACAATGAGCAGTTCTTC	CASSEERSSYNEQFF
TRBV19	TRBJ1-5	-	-	TGTGCCAGTAGTATAGGTCCCGGGGTAGGGAGCAATCAGCCCCAGCATTTT	CASSIGPGVGSNQPQHF
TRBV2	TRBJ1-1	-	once	TGTGCCAGCATAATGCAAATGAACACTGAAGCTTTCTTT	CASIMQMNTEAFF
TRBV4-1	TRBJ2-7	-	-	TGCGCCAGCAGCCAAGATCTGCAGGGTCCGAGGTCCGAGCAGTACTTC	CASSQDLQGPRSEQYF
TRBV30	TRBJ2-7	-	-	TGTGCCTGGGGGGGCGGTATGAGCTACGAGCAGTACTTC	CAWGGGMSYEQYF
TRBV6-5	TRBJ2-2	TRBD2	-	TGTGCCTCTTACGAGGCGGGAGGGGACGGGGAGCTGTTTTTT	CASYEAGGDGELFF
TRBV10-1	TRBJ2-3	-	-	TGCGCCAGCAGTGACCAGTGGGATACGCAGTATTTT	CASSDQWDTQYF
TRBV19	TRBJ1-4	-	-	TGTGCCAGTAGGCACGTAGGGTGGGAGGCTACTAATGAAAAACTGTTTTTT	CASRHVGWEATNEKLFF
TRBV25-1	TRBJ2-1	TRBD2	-	TGTGCCAGCAGTGCAAGACTAGCGGGAGTTGACAATGAGCAGTTCTTC	CASSARLAGVDNEQFF
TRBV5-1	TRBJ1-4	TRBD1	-	TGCGCCAGCAGCTTGGGAGGGGGGACAGCCGCCCTTGAAAAACTGTTTTTT	CASSLGGGTAALEKLFF
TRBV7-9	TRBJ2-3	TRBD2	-	TGTGCCAGCAGCTTATCCAGCGGGGTCACAGATACGCAGTATTTT	CASSLSSGVTDTQYF
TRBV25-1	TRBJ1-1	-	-	TGTGCCAGCAGTGAGACAGAGAACACTGAAGCTTTCTTT	CASSETENTEAFF
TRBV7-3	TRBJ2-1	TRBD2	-	TGTGCCAGCAGTCTAGCGGGAACGTCCTACAATGAGCAGTTCTTC	CASSLAGTSYNEQFF
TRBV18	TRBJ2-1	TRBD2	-	TGTGCCAGCTCATCAAGAGAGACTAGCGTGGACAATGAGCAGTTCTTC	CASSSRETSVDNEQFF
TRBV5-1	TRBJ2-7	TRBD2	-	TGCGCCAGCAGCTTTGGGCCTAGCGGGACGTCCGAGCAGTACTTC	CASSFGPSGTSEQYF
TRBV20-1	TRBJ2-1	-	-	TGCAGTGCCATGGGGCACGATGAGCAGTTCTTC	CSAMGHDEQFF
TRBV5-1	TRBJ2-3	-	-	TGCGCCAGCAGCTTGGCTGGAACCTACACAGATACGCAGTATTTT	CASSLAGTYTDTQYF
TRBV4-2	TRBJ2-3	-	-	TGTGCCAGCAGCCAAGAGACGATCTATACGCAGTATTTT	CASSQETIYTQYF
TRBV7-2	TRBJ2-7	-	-	TGTGCCAGCAGCTTAGGGACCTCCTATGGGGCCTACCTCTACGAGCAGTACTTC	CASSLGTSYGAYLYEQYF
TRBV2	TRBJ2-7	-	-	TGTGCCAGCAGTAAGACAGGTTACGAGCAGTACTTC	CASSKTGYEQYF
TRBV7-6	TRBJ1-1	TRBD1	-	TGTGCCAGCAGCTCCAGGGGGGCGAACACTGAAGCTTTCTTT	CASSSRGANTEAFF
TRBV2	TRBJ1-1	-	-	TGTGCCAGCAGTGCCAAGGGGGGGAACACTGAAGCTTTCTTT	CASSAKGGNTEAFF
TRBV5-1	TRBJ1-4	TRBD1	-	TGCGCCAGCAGTACTGACAGGGCCCACGAAAAACTGTTTTTT	CASSTDRAHEKLFF
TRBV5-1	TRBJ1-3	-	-	TGCGCCAGCAGCTCCGATGGGAAAACTGGAAACACCATATATTTT	CASSSDGKTGNTIYF
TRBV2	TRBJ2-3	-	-	TGTGCCAGCACCTTAGGGGCCCGTACGCAGTATTTT	CASTLGARTQYF
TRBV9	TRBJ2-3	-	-	TGTGCCAGCAGCGTAGGGGGGGGCGGTACAGATACGCAGTATTTT	CASSVGGGGTDTQYF
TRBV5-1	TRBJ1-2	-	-	TGCGCCAGCAGCTTCACGGCAGGGGAGCCTGGCTACACCTTC	CASSFTAGEPGYTF
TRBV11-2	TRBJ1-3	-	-	TGTGCCAGCAGCTGGGGGGGTCACTCTGGAAACACCATATATTTT	CASSWGGHSGNTIYF
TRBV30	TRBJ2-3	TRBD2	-	TGTGGCCTAGCGGGCACAGATACGCAGTATTTT	CGLAGTDTQYF
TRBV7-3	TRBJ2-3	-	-	TGTGCCAGCAGCTTACAAATAAGCGGAGGGGATACGCAGTATTTT	CASSLQISGGDTQYF
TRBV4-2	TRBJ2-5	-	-	TGTGCCAGCAGCCAAGGAGTTGGCGCAGCGGAAGAGACCCAGTACTTC	CASSQGVGAAEETQYF
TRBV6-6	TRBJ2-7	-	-	TGTGCCAGCAGTTACGCCTACGAGCAGTACTTC	CASSYAYEQYF
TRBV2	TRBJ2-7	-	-	TGTGCCAGCAAGGCGGCGGTAAGCTACGAGCAGTACTTC	CASKAAVSYEQYF
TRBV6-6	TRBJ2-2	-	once	TGTGCCAGCAGTTACTCCGGGACAAGCACCGGGGAGCTGTTTTTT	CASSYSGTSTGELFF
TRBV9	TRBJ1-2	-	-	TGTGCCAGCAGCGTGGTACCGGGAATTTATGGCTACACCTTC	CASSVVPGIYGYTF
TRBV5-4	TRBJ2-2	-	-	TGTGCCAGCAGCTTGTCTCAGGGGTTCGGGACCGGGGAGCTGTTTTTT	CASSLSQGFGTGELFF
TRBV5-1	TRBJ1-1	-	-	TGCGCCAGCAGGGACTGGAACACTGAAGCTTTCTTT	CASRDWNTEAFF
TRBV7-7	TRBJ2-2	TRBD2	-	TGTGCTAGCAGCTTGGGACTAGCGCAGACCGGGGAGCTGTTTTTT	CASSLGLAQTGELFF